One sample yielded the 4 T cell receptor beta chains listed below, sequenced in a study of blood T cell repertoires in COVID-19. TCRdb's table, derived via immunoSEQ multiplex PCR, lists solely in-frame clones and lacks some. Here the sample spans over 200,000 clones, around 80% being singletons. The sample comprised PBMCs or T cells enriched from blood (not recorded which). Source of these receptors: a man aged 60 to 75 who had recovered from COVID-19.

Here the CDR3 reads CASSPRTSGGKDTQYF. CDR3 DNA: TGTGCCAGCAGCCCCAGGACTAGCGGGGGCAAGGATACGCAGTATTTT. V gene TRBV7-8 combines with J gene TRBJ2-3, with 13 bases that match TRBD2. This CDR3 has 16 amino acids. The V gene's germline CDR1 is SGHVS and CDR2 FQNEAQ. V lost 5 bases to trimming and J lost 6 bases; unmatched junction nucleotides: 8.

The rearrangement links TRBV7-9 to TRBJ2-2, with 7 bases matching TRBD1. This CDR3 has 17 amino acids. Trimming took 0 bases from V and 0 from J; bases not matched to a gene: 4. The V gene's germline CDR1 is SEHNR and CDR2 FQNEAQ (reference sequence). The CDR3 region is CASSLAPTGSNTGELFF. DNA of the CDR3: TGTGCCAGCAGCTTAGCCCCGACAGGGTCGAACACCGGGGAGCTGTTTTTT.

This chain connects TRBV5-4 to TRBJ2-1, with a tentative D call TRBD1 (5 bases). V lost 0 bases and J lost 8, with 12 bases in between. CDR3 length: 14 amino acids. The germline V gene has CDR1 SGHNT and CDR2 YYREEE (reference sequence). The chain's CDR3 is CASSLASDSDEQFF. CDR3 in DNA: TGTGCCAGCAGCTTGGCGTCCGACAGTGATGAGCAGTTCTTC. Using reference TRBV5-4 and TRBJ2-1 for the parts outside the CDR3, the full variable domain is ETGVTQSPTHLIKTRGQQVTLRCSSQSGHNTVSWYQQALGQGPQFIFQYYREEENGRGNFPPRFSGLQFPNYSSELNVNALELDDSALYLCASSLASDSDEQFFGPGTRLTVL.

This chain links TRBV19 with TRBJ2-3; 7 bases agree with TRBD1. This CDR3 is 13 amino acids long. Trimming at V came to 9 bases and at J to 3 bases, leaving 6 bases not matched to a gene. Germline CDR1 reads LNHDA; CDR2 reads SQIVND (reference sequence). The CDR3 sequence is CASTGASTDTQYF. CDR3 sequence (DNA): TGTGCCAGCACAGGGGCCTCAACAGATACGCAGTATTTT.